The next 14 T cell receptor beta chains were all read from a single sample in a study of T cells after yellow fever vaccination. Via MiXCR, TCRdb re-called the 5' RACE reads, giving one row per CDR3 protein. The sample has 40,000 to 55,000 distinct CDR3 sequences, around 6.7% seen once. The source was CD8+ T cells not binding an NS4B(214-222) dextramer, sorted from PBMCs, collected about 49 days after the first yellow fever vaccination. The receptor set was obtained from a man younger than 30 who received the YFV17D yellow fever vaccine.

The V gene is TRBV7-8, the J gene TRBJ2-1; no clear D gene. The CDR3 runs to 14 residues. The germline V gene has CDR1 SGHVS and CDR2 FQNEAQ. V was cut by 1 base and J by 0 bases, with 4 bases left in between. CDR3 in amino acids: CASSLETSYNEQFF. Written as DNA, the CDR3 is TGTGCCAGCAGCTTAGAGACCTCCTACAATGAGCAGTTCTTC.

This clonotype was counted a few times. The V call is TRBV5-6, the J call TRBJ1-1, with D unresolved. The CDR3 has 13 amino acids. CDR1 SGHDT and CDR2 YYEEEE come from the germline V gene. Trimming shortened V by 0 bases and J by 1 base, and 4 bases separated the two germline ends. The DNA of the CDR3 is TGTGCCAGCAGCTTGGATTCGAACACTGAAGCTTTCTTT. Protein sequence: CASSLDSNTEAFF.

Ten or more counts support this clonotype. The J gene is TRBJ2-3, the V gene TRBV27; weak D call: TRBD2 (5 bases). CDR1 and CDR2 from the germline V gene are MNHEY and SMNVEV (reference sequence). The V end was cut by 8 bases, the J end by 4 bases, with 22 bases between. The CDR3 consists of 16 residues. The CDR3 is CASLPSTTGAADTQYF. As DNA, the CDR3 is TGTGCCAGCCTACCCTCCACAACCGGAGCGGCAGATACGCAGTATTTT.

The chain links TRBV5-1 to TRBJ2-3, with D tentatively TRBD1 (5 bases). Deletions cut 5 bases from V and 0 bases from J, with 13 bases between. Germline V gene data show CDR1 as SGHRS and CDR2 as YFSETQ. The length of the CDR3 is 15 residues. The CDR3 loop is CASRAVDKSTDTQYF. DNA for the CDR3: TGCGCCAGCAGGGCTGTGGACAAAAGCACAGATACGCAGTATTTT.

This rearrangement joins TRBV20-1 to TRBJ2-7; D not certain. This CDR3 has 13 amino acids. Germline V gene lookup returns CDR1 DFQATT and CDR2 SNEGSKA (reference sequence). Between the trimmed V and J ends, which lost 1 base and 1 base, there was a span of 8 bases. In nucleotides, the CDR3 is TGCAGTGCTAGAGGAGTAGGATCCTACGAGCAGTACTTC. It yields the protein CSARGVGSYEQYF.

This clonotype occurred a few times. The chain combines TRBV5-4 with TRBJ1-1, with D possibly TRBD1 on 6 matching bases. CDR1 is SGHNT and CDR2 is YYREEE in the germline V gene (reference sequence). This CDR3 spans 12 amino acids. Trimming cost V 4 bases and J 6 bases, with 10 bases left between them. The CDR3 DNA sequence: TGTGCCAGCAGCAAAGGGGGTGCTGAAGCTTTCTTT. The encoded protein is CASSKGGAEAFF.

This clonotype was counted many times. The V gene is TRBV5-6, the J gene TRBJ2-1; 10 positions agree with TRBD1. The CDR3 sequence is 15 residues long. The germline gives CDR1 SGHDT, CDR2 YYEEEE. V shed 6 bases and J 3 bases; nucleotides not matched to a gene: 6. DNA for the CDR3: TGTGCCAGCATCGACGACAGGGGGCTCTACAATGAGCAGTTCTTC. Its protein product is CASIDDRGLYNEQFF. Drawing the rest from reference TRBV5-6 and TRBJ2-1, the complete variable domain is DAGVTQSPTHLIKTRGQQVTLRCSPKSGHDTVSWYQQALGQGPQFIFQYYEEEERQRGNFPDRFSGHQFPNYSSELNVNALLLGDSALYLCASIDDRGLYNEQFFGPGTRLTVL.

This clonotype was seen ten or more times. This chain links TRBV28 with TRBJ2-2; D tentatively fits TRBD1 or TRBD2 (5 bases each). This CDR3 region has 14 residues. The germline V gene has CDR1 MDHEN and CDR2 SYDVKM. Trimming shortened V by 1 base and J by 6 bases, and 9 bases separated the two germline ends. CDR3 loop: CASSLSGTAGELFF. CDR3 DNA: TGTGCCAGCAGTTTATCAGGGACGGCCGGGGAGCTGTTTTTT.

This clonotype was picked up a small number of times. The V gene is TRBV27, the J gene TRBJ2-7; the match to TRBD1 covers 7 bases. Germline CDR1 and CDR2: MNHEY and SMNVEV (reference sequence). This CDR3 is 14 amino acids long. The J segment lost 3 bases and the V segment lost 6 bases, leaving 8 bases of the junction unmatched. CDR3 sequence (DNA): TGTGCCAGCAGCCAAGGGGGCTACGGCTACGAGCAGTACTTC. This gives the protein CASSQGGYGYEQYF.

This clonotype was picked up many times. This rearrangement joins TRBV4-2 to TRBJ2-7; D possibly matches TRBD1 or TRBD2 (6 bases each). CDR3 length equals 15 residues. Per the germline V gene, CDR1 is LGHNA and CDR2 is YNFKEQ. V shed 1 base and J shed 1 base, with 11 bases lying between them. The CDR3 reads CASSQVWGASYEQYF. The CDR3 nucleotides are TGTGCCAGCAGCCAAGTTTGGGGGGCATCCTACGAGCAGTACTTC.

This clonotype showed up just a few times. The chain uses TRBV7-9 and TRBJ2-1; 10 bases line up with TRBD2. Germline V gives CDR1 SEHNR, CDR2 FQNEAQ (reference sequence). The length of the CDR3 is 16 residues. Losses at the gene ends were 6 bases for V and 1 base for J; bases not matched to a gene: 6. Written as DNA, the CDR3 is TGTGCCAGCAGTCCTAGCGGGGGCCGTTCCTACAATGAGCAGTTCTTC. Its translation: CASSPSGGRSYNEQFF.

This clonotype was seen ten or more times. The genes are TRBV18 and TRBJ1-6, with TRBD1 matching over 7 bases. The CDR3 is made up of 15 amino acids. Trimming cost V 3 bases and J 9 bases; bases outside gene matches: 8. The V gene's germline CDR1 is KGHSH and CDR2 LQKENI. CDR3 region: CASSPEQGRGSPLHF. The CDR3, as DNA: TGTGCCAGCTCACCTGAACAGGGGAGGGGTTCACCCCTCCACTTT.

This clonotype showed up just a few times. The chain links TRBV4-1 to TRBJ1-1, with TRBD1 matching over 7 bases. The CDR3 is made up of 15 amino acids. Trimming at V came to 4 bases and at J to 5 bases, leaving 10 bases not matched to a gene. Germline V gene lookup returns CDR1 MGHRA and CDR2 YSYEKL. In DNA, the CDR3 is TGCGCCAGCAGCCGTCGGGACAGCGGGGGGACTGAAGCTTTCTTT. Translating gives CASSRRDSGGTEAFF.

This clonotype was picked up many times. The V gene is TRBV20-1, the J gene TRBJ2-7; TRBD1 aligns across 7 bases. V shed 3 bases and J 3 bases; nucleotides not matched to a gene: 5. Per the germline V gene, CDR1 is DFQATT and CDR2 is SNEGSKA (reference sequence). This CDR3 is built from 13 residues. DNA for the CDR3: TGCAGTGCTAGTCACACAGGGGACTACGAGCAGTACTTC. This codes for CSASHTGDYEQYF.